This TCR beta chain was identified during a study of OX40 agonist ivuxolimab in advanced cancers. Here immunoSEQ multiplex PCR was the method, and the copy in TCRdb shows in-frame clones only, minus some. This table has about 15,000 clones, under 65% appearing once. Germline V gene sequence: CDR1 SGDLS, CDR2 YYNGEE. V gave up 0 bases and J gave up 9 bases, with 13 bases separating them. The length of the CDR3 is 15 residues. This sequence was found in an adult with an advanced solid tumor such as melanoma, head and neck, liver or kidney cancer. The chain carries TRBV9 and TRBJ1-6, with TRBD1 as a possible D gene (6 bases). Specimen: CD4+ or CD8+ T cells sorted from blood, collected in a trial of the OX40 agonist ivuxolimab. The CDR3 spells CASSVDGGRRSPLHF. CDR3 bases: TGTGCCAGCAGCGTAGATGGGGGGCGACGTTCACCCCTCCACTTT.